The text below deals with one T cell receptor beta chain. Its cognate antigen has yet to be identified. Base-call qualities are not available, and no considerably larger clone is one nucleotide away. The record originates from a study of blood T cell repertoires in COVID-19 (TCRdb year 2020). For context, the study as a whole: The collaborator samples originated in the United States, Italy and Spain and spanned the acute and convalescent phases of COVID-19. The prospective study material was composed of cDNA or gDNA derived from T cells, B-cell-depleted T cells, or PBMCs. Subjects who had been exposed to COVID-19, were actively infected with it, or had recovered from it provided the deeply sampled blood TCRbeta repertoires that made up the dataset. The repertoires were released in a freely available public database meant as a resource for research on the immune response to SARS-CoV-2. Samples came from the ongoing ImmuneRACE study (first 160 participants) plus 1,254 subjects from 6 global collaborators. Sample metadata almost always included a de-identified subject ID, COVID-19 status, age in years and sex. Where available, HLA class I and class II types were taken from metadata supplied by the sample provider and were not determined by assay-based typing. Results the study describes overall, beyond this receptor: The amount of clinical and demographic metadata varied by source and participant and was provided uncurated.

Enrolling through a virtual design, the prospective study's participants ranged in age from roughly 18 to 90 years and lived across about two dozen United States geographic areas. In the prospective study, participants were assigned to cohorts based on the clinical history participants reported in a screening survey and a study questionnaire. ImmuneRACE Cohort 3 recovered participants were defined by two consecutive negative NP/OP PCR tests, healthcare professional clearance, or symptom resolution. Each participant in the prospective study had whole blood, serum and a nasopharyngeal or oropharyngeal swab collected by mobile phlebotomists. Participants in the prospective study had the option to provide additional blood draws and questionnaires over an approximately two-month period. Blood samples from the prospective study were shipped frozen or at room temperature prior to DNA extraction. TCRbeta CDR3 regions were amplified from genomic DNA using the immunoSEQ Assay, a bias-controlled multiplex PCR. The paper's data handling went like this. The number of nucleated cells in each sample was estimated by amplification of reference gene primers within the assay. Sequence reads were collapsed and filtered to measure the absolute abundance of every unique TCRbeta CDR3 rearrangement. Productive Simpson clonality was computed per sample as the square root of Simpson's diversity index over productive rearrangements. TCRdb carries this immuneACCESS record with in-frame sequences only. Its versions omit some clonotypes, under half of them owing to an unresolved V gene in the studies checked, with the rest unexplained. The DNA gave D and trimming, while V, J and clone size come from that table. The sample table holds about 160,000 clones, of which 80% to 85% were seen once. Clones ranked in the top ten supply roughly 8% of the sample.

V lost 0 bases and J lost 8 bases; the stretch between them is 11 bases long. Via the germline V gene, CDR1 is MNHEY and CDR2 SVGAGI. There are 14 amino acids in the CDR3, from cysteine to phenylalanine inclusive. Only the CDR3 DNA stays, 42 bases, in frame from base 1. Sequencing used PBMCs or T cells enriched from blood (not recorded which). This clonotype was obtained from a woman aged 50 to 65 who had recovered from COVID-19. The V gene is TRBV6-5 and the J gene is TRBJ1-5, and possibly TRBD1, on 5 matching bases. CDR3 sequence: CASSYSLGAKPQHF. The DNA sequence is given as TGTGCCAGCAGTTACTCGTTAGGGGCTAAGCCCCAGCATTTT.